Sequencing of this TCR beta chain was carried out in a study of blood T cell repertoires in COVID-19. The overall study: Donors in the United States, Italy and Spain gave samples during acute or convalescent COVID-19. PBMCs, B-cell-depleted T cells, or T cells provided the cDNA or gDNA that made up the material.

CDR3 length: 16 amino acids. With V trimmed by 0 bases and J by 2 bases, 3 bases remained unmatched. In the original workflow: Counts of nucleated cells, estimated from reference gene primer amplification, were obtained. The repertoire was sequenced with immunoSEQ multiplex PCR; TCRdb's copy has only in-frame clones and lacks some. D and trimming come from the DNA, and the V and J calls and clone size come from that table. The sample shows around 160,000 clones, approximately 87% of them seen only once. The sequence derives from a woman in her 70s with COVID-19, enrolled during active disease. V usage is TRBV23-1 and J usage is TRBJ1-2, with 10 bases that match TRBD1. TRBV23-1 is reported as an ORF; its role is uncertain. The material sequenced was peripheral blood. CDR3 amino acids: CASSQSTGGANYGYTF. The DNA of the CDR3 is TGCGCCAGCAGTCAATCGACAGGGGGCGCCAACTATGGCTACACCTTC.